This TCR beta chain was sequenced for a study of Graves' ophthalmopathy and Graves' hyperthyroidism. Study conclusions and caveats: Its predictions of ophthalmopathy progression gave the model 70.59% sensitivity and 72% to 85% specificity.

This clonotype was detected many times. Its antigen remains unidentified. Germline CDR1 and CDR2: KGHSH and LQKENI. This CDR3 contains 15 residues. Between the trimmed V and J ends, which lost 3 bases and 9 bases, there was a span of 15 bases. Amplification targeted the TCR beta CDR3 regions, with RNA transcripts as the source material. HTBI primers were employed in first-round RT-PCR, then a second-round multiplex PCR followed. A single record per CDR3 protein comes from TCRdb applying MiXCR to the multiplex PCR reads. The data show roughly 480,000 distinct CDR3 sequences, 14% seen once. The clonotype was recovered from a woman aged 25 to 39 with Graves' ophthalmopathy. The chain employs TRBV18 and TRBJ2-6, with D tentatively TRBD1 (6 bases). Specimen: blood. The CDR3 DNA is TGTGCCAGCTCACCCGGGATGGGGGCAATCAACGTCCTGACTTTC. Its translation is CASSPGMGAINVLTF.